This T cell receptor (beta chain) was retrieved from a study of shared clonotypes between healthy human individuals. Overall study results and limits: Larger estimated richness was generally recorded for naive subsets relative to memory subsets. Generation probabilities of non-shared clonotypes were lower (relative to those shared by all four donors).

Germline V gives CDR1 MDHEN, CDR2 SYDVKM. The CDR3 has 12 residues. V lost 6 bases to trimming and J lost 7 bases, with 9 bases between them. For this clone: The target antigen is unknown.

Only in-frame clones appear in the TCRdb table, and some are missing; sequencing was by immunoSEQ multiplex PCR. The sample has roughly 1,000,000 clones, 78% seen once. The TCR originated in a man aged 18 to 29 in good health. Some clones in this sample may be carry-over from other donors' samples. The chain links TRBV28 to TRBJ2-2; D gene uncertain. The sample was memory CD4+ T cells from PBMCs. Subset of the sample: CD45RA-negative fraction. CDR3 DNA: TGTGCCAGCAGCCCTTGGGGCGGGGAGCTGTTTTTT. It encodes CASSPWGGELFF.